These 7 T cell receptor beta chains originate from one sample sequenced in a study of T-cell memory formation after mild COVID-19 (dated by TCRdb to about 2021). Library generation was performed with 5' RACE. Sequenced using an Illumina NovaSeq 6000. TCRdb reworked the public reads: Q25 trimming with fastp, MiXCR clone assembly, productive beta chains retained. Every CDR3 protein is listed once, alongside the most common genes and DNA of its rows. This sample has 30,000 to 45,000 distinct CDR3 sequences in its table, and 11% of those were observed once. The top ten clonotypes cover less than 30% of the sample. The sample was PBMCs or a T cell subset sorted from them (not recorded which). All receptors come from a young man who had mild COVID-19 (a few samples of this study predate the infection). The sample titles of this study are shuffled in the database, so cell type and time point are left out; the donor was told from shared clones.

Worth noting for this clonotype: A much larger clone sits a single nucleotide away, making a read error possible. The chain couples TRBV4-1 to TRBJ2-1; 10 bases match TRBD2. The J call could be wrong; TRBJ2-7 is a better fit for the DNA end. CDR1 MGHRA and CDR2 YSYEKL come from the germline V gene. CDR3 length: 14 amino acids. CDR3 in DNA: TGCGCCAGCAGCCGAGGAGCGGGGGGGCATGAGCAGTACTTC. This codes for CASSRGAGGHEQYF.

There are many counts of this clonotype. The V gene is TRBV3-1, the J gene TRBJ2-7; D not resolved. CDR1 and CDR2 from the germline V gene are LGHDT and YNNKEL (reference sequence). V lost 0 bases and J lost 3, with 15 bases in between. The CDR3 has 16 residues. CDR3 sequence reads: CASSQDPPGGDYEQYF. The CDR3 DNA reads TGTGCCAGCAGCCAAGATCCCCCCGGTGGGGACTACGAGCAGTACTTC.

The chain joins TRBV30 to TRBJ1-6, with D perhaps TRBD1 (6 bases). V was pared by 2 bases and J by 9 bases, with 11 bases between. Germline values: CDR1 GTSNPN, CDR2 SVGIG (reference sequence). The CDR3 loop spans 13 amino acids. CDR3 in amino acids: CAWSRDNTSPLHF. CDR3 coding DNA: TGTGCCTGGAGTCGGGACAACACTTCACCCCTCCACTTT.

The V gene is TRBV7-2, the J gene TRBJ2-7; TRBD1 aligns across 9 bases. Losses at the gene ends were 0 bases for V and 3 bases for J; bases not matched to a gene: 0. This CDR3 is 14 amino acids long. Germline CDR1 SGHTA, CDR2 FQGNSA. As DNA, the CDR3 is TGTGCCAGCAGCTTAGCGGACAGGGGCTACGAGCAGTACTTC. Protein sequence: CASSLADRGYEQYF.

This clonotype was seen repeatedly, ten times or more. CDR3 sequence: CSGILAGSEAFF. The CDR3, as DNA: TGCAGCGGAATACTGGCAGGGTCTGAAGCTTTCTTT. The gene calls are TRBV29-1 and TRBJ1-1; a possible D gene is TRBD1 (5 bases). V dropped 7 bases and J dropped 6 bases, with 15 bases sitting between them. This CDR3 spans 12 amino acids. Germline CDR1 reads SQVTM; CDR2 reads ANQGSEA. The whole variable domain, remainder taken from reference TRBV29-1 and TRBJ1-1, is SAVISQKPSRDICQRGTSLTIQCQVDSQVTMMFWYRQQPGQSLTLIATANQGSEATYESGFVIDKFPISRPNLTFSTLTVSNMSPEDSSIYLCSGILAGSEAFFGQGTRLTVV.

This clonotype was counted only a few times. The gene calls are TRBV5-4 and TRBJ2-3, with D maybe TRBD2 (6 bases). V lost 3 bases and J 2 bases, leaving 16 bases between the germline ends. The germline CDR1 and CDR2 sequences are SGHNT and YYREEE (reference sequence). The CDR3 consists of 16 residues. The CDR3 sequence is CASSSVLALPTDTQYF. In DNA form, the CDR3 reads TGTGCCAGCAGCTCGGTCCTAGCGCTACCCACAGATACGCAGTATTTT.

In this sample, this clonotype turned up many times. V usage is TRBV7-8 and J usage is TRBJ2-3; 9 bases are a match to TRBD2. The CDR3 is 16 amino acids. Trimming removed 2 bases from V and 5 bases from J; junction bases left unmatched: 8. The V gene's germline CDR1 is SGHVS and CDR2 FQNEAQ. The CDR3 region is CASSLYSRGGRDTQYF. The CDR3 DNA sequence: TGTGCCAGCAGCTTATACTCGCGGGGGGGCAGAGATACGCAGTATTTT.